The rows below give T cell receptor beta chains drawn from one sample of a study of blood T cell repertoires in COVID-19. Only in-frame clones appear in the TCRdb table, and some are missing; sequencing was by immunoSEQ multiplex PCR. The sample has under 500,000 clones; 80% to 90% are singletons. Sequenced material: PBMCs or T cells enriched from blood (not recorded which). The receptors here all came from a man aged 25 to 40 who had recovered from COVID-19. The CDR3 runs from the conserved cysteine through the conserved F or W. The D gene is left open where the match is weak. For some rows the clone size is stated as once, few or many, or as a class when expanded; others skip it.

NA | TRBJ1-5 | TRBD1 | TRBV2 | TGTGCCGCCAGGGACAGCGTCAATCAGCCCCAGCATTTT | CAARDSVNQPQHF
NA | TRBJ1-2 | NA | TRBV4-1 | TGCGCCAGCAGCCAAGTTGACGGGGTATGGGTCTACACCTTC | CASSQVDGVWVYTF
NA | TRBJ2-1 | TRBD2 | TRBV4-1 | TGCGCCAGCAGCCCGCCAGCGGGGCCATACAATGAGCAGTTCTTC | CASSPPAGPYNEQFF
NA | TRBJ2-2 | NA | TRBV5-1 | TGCGCCAGCAGCTTGAGGGGAAACCGGGACACCGGGGAGCTGTTTTTT | CASSLRGNRDTGELFF
few | TRBJ2-1 | TRBD2 | TRBV15 | TGTGCCACCAGCACTAGCGGGAGAGGTAATGAGCAGTTCTTC | CATSTSGRGNEQFF
once | TRBJ2-1 | TRBD2 | TRBV4-2 | TGTGCCAGCAGCCCGGGACTAGCGGGGATTAGCTCCTACAATGAGCAGTTCTTC | CASSPGLAGISSYNEQFF
NA | TRBJ2-1 | TRBD2 | TRBV5-1 | TGCGCCAGCAGCGATTGGGGTCTAGCGGGAGGGATCCATAAGGGTAGTGAGCAGTTCTTC | CASSDWGLAGGIHKGSEQFF
NA | TRBJ2-2 | TRBD2 | TRBV10-3 | TGTGCCAGCGGACTAGCGGGAGATAGCGGGGAGCTGTTTTTT | CASGLAGDSGELFF
NA | TRBJ2-3 | NA | TRBV30 | TGTGCCTGGGTCGGTAGCACAGATACGCAGTATTTT | CAWVGSTDTQYF
NA | TRBJ2-1 | TRBD2 | TRBV7-2 | TGTGCCAGCAGACGACTAGCGGGAGGATGGGAGCAGTTCTTC | CASRRLAGGWEQFF
once | TRBJ1-4 | NA | TRBV24-1 | TGTGCCACCAGTGATGGGGGGAATGAAAAACTGTTTTTT | CATSDGGNEKLFF
NA | TRBJ2-2 | TRBD2 | TRBV6-5 | TGTGCCAGCAGTTACGGAAGGGAGGGCACCGGGGAGCTGTTTTTT | CASSYGREGTGELFF
NA | TRBJ2-7 | TRBD2 | TRBV5-1 | TGCGCCAGCAGCTTGGGGCCCTCAGGCGTGGGCGGGAGTGCGGGAGAGCAGTACTTC | CASSLGPSGVGGSAGEQYF
NA | TRBJ2-3 | TRBD2 | TRBV5-1 | TGCGCCAGCAGCTTGGCAACACTAGCGGGGACAGATACGCAGTATTTT | CASSLATLAGTDTQYF
NA | TRBJ1-6 | TRBD1 | TRBV27 | TGTGCCAGCAGACCAGGGGGGAGCTCCTATAATTCACCCCTCCACTTT | CASRPGGSSYNSPLHF
NA | TRBJ2-1 | NA | TRBV18 | TGTGCCAGCTCACCACATAAATACAATGAGCAGTTCTTC | CASSPHKYNEQFF
NA | TRBJ1-2 | TRBD1 | TRBV5-4 | TGTGCCAGCAGCCCGGACAGGGTATCGAACTATGGCTACACCTTC | CASSPDRVSNYGYTF
NA | TRBJ2-7 | NA | TRBV23-1 | TGCGCCAGCAGTCAATCTGAGTACTCCACCTTGTTCGGGCAGTACTTC | CASSQSEYSTLFGQYF
NA | TRBJ1-2 | NA | TRBV7-9 | TGTGCCAGCAGCTACAGTTTCTATGGCTACACCTTC | CASSYSFYGYTF
NA | TRBJ1-6 | TRBD1 | TRBV27 | TGTGCCAGCAGTCCACGCACGGGACAGGGGAACTCACCCCTCCACTTT | CASSPRTGQGNSPLHF
NA | TRBJ2-1 | TRBD2 | TRBV11-2 | TGTGCCAGCAGCTCCCCGACGGGGGGGCACACCTACAATGAGCAGTTCTTC | CASSSPTGGHTYNEQFF
NA | TRBJ1-1 | NA | TRBV19 | TGTGCCAGTAAAGGCCAGGGAGGTGAAATGGGAACTGAAGCTTTCTTT | CASKGQGGEMGTEAFF
NA | TRBJ1-2 | NA | TRBV7-9 | TGTGCCAGCAGCCAAACAGTTAACTATGGCTACACCTTC | CASSQTVNYGYTF
NA | TRBJ1-6 | NA | TRBV10-1 | TGCGCCAGCAGTGGTGGCGGGTCACCCCTCCACTTT | CASSGGGSPLHF
NA | TRBJ1-1 | NA | TRBV18 | TGTGCCAGCTCACCGGGGGGAGAGACGGCTGAAGCTTTCTTT | CASSPGGETAEAFF
NA | TRBJ2-7 | TRBD1 | TRBV5-4 | TGTGCCAGCAGCAAGACAGGGACCTACGAGCAGTACTTC | CASSKTGTYEQYF
NA | TRBJ2-1 | NA | TRBV9 | TGTGCCAGCAGCGTGAGTGGGAGTGGCAATGAGCAGTTCTTC | CASSVSGSGNEQFF
NA | TRBJ2-1 | NA | TRBV6-5 | TGTGCCAGCAATCAAAGAGGGTATGAGCAGTTCTTC | CASNQRGYEQFF
NA | TRBJ1-1 | TRBD1 | TRBV2 | TGTGCCAGCAGTGCTGAGGGGGCAGGGACTGAAGCTTTCTTT | CASSAEGAGTEAFF
NA | TRBJ1-1 | NA | TRBV6-4 | TGTGCCAGCAGTGACCCTTCGACAGGGAACACTGAAGCTTTCTTT | CASSDPSTGNTEAFF
NA | TRBJ2-4 | TRBD2 | TRBV18 | TGTGCCAGCTCCCTCCTAGCGGGAGAGGTGGGAGACATTCAGTACTTC | CASSLLAGEVGDIQYF
NA | TRBJ2-1 | TRBD2 | TRBV7-3 | TGTGCCAGCAGCTTAAAGTGGGGACTAGCGGGTGAGCAGTTCTTC | CASSLKWGLAGEQFF
NA | TRBJ2-7 | NA | TRBV28 | TGTGCCAGCAGTAGAGGCCCCTACGAGCAGTACTTC | CASSRGPYEQYF
NA | TRBJ1-4 | NA | TRBV19 | TGTGCCACTAAGGACAAGGCAACTAATGAAAAACTGTTTTTT | CATKDKATNEKLFF
NA | TRBJ2-1 | NA | TRBV5-1 | TGCGCCAGCAGCTTGGATTCCGGACAGTCCTACAATGAGCAGTTCTTC | CASSLDSGQSYNEQFF
NA | TRBJ2-2 | NA | TRBV7-8 | TGTGCCAGCAGCTACCTCACAGGAGGGAGCACCGGGGAGCTGTTTTTT | CASSYLTGGSTGELFF
NA | TRBJ2-2 | TRBD2 | TRBV25-1 | TGTGCCAGCAGTGGAGCGGGGGCTAGGACCGGGGAGCTGTTTTTT | CASSGAGARTGELFF
NA | TRBJ1-4 | TRBD1 | TRBV3-1/TRBV3-2 | TGTGCCAGCAGCCCCCCGGACAGGGTCGGTGAAAAACTGTTTTTT | CASSPPDRVGEKLFF
NA | TRBJ2-7 | NA | TRBV29-1 | TGCAGCGTTGATTTGGGGAGTACCTACGAGCAGTACTTC | CSVDLGSTYEQYF
NA | TRBJ2-3 | NA | TRBV28 | TGTGCCAGCTCCCTTGTGGACAGCTACACAGATACGCAGTATTTT | CASSLVDSYTDTQYF
NA | TRBJ2-4 | TRBD1 | TRBV12-5 | TGTGCTAGTGGTTTGTCACCGGGGACAGGGCTAGCCAAAAACATTCAGTACTTC | CASGLSPGTGLAKNIQYF